Given below is one T cell receptor beta chain in context. What it binds is not known. The record originates from a study of beta chain features in type 1 diabetes. Expressed TCRB transcripts were sequenced after all isolated RNA was converted to cDNA. An average of approximately 3.6 million reads was obtained for naive, central memory and regulatory T cell samples. Using immunoSEQ multiplex PCR, the repertoire was profiled, and TCRdb retains in-frame clones only, with some absent. The sample holds 500,000 to 650,000 clones, approximately 13% seen once. Overall study findings and caveats: Type 1 diabetes patients had TCRB CDR3s that were shorter (moderately but significantly so) in all four CD4+ subsets.

The CDR3 contains 15 residues. V was pared by 2 bases and J by 4 bases, with 15 bases between. Per the germline V gene, CDR1 is PRHDT and CDR2 is FYEKMQ (reference sequence). This receptor was taken from a man under 40 with type 1 diabetes. The chain carries TRBV13 and TRBJ2-7; D tentatively reads TRBD1 or TRBD2 (6 bases each). The sequenced sample consisted of naive CD4+ T cells from blood. This CDR3 is CASSLRGRWLYEQYF. In DNA, the CDR3 is TGTGCCAGCAGCTTAAGGGGGAGGTGGTTGTACGAGCAGTACTTC.